Listed here is a single T cell receptor (beta chain). Unmatched junction bases numbered 5, after V lost 1 base and J lost 7 bases. Germline CDR1 reads MGHRA; CDR2 reads YSYEKL. This CDR3 spans 16 amino acids. These data are taken from a study of blood T cell repertoires in COVID-19. Whole-study context: Samples came from the United States, Italy and Spain, spanning acute and convalescent COVID-19. PBMCs, B-cell-depleted T cells, or T cells provided the cDNA or gDNA that made up the material.

In the authors' methods: From reference gene primer amplification, estimates of nucleated cell counts were derived. Assay used: immunoSEQ multiplex PCR; TCRdb lists only in-frame clones, some missing. V and J calls plus clone size are reproduced from that table; the DNA served to infer D and trimming. Of about 260,000 clones in the sample, about nine tenths were seen once. The sequencing sample was made of peripheral blood. The chain carries TRBV4-1 and TRBJ2-4; 12 bases are a match to TRBD2. The sequence came from a woman aged 25 to 45 with COVID-19, enrolled during active disease. The CDR3 sequence: CASSQVGLAGRNIQYF. The CDR3 DNA reads as TGCGCCAGCAGCCAAGTAGGACTAGCGGGAAGGAACATTCAGTACTTC.